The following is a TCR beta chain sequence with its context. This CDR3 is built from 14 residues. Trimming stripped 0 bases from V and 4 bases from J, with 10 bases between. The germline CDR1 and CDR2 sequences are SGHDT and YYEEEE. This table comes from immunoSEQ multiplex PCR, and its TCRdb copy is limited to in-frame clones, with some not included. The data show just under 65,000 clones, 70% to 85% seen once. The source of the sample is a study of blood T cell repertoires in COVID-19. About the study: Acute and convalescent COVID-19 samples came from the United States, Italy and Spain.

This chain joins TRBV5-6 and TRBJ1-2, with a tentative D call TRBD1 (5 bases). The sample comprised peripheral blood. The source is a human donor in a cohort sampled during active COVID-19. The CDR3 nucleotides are TGTGCCAGCAGCTTGGTTCGACAGATCTATGGCTACACCTTC. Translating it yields CASSLVRQIYGYTF.